This entry lists 32 T cell receptor beta chains sequenced from one sample in a study of regulatory dendritic cells for organ transplantation. Sorted T cells were CFSE-labeled and cultured around 5 days with allogeneic regulatory or mature dendritic cells at 1:10. The antigens for these receptors are not known. The assay was immunoSEQ multiplex PCR, and TCRdb's table has in-frame clones only and misses some. The sample gives over 20,000 clones, approximately 85% of which show up once; nearly 0.7% is in the top ten. Sequencing was carried out using naive CD4+ T cells from blood cultured with regulatory dendritic cells. The subset is: CD45RA+ naive T cells. All receptors come from a human donor in good health.

The chain combines TRBV4-2 with TRBJ1-6; D gene uncertain. The CDR3 is made up of 15 amino acids. Germline V gene data show CDR1 as LGHNA and CDR2 as YNFKEQ. Trimming left V 0 bases short and J 10 bases short, with 13 bases between. CDR3: CASSQDGRVRSPLHF. The CDR3 DNA sequence: TGTGCCAGCAGCCAAGATGGGAGGGTAAGGTCACCCCTCCACTTT.

CDR3 DNA sequence: TGTGCCAGCAGCCCGGGACCGACGAACACTGAAGCTTTCTTT. Protein product: CASSPGPTNTEAFF. The chain combines TRBV7-3 with TRBJ1-1, with D perhaps matching TRBD1 (5 bases). The length of the CDR3 is 14 residues. Germline lookup yields CDR1 SGHTA and CDR2 FQGTGA. Trimming removed 5 bases at V and 1 base at J, with 11 bases between.

The J gene is TRBJ2-7, the V gene TRBV27, with 11 bases lining up with TRBD2. V trimming: 4 bases; J trimming: 3 bases; junction bases outside the gene matches: 5. The V gene's germline CDR1 is MNHEY and CDR2 SMNVEV (reference sequence). The CDR3 totals 15 residues. As DNA, the CDR3 is TGTGCCAGCAGTTGGACTAGCGGGTTACTCTACGAGCAGTACTTC. It yields the protein CASSWTSGLLYEQYF.

The V gene is TRBV5-6, the J gene TRBJ2-7; 8 nucleotides agree with TRBD1. J gave up 3 bases and V 4 bases, and 9 bases lay outside the gene matches. The germline CDR1 and CDR2 sequences are SGHDT and YYEEEE. The CDR3 consists of 15 residues. The CDR3 region has the DNA TGTGCCAGCAGCCATGGGACAGGTAGTGTCTACGAGCAGTACTTC. Protein sequence: CASSHGTGSVYEQYF.

This chain links TRBV20-1 with TRBJ1-2; D may be TRBD1 (5 bases). V was shortened by 8 bases and J by 1 base, with 8 bases between the two germline ends. This CDR3 has 11 residues. CDR1 DFQATT and CDR2 SNEGSKA come from the germline V gene (reference sequence). The CDR3 here is CSSTVNYGYTF. The DNA for the CDR3 is TGCAGTTCGACAGTTAACTATGGCTACACCTTC.

V usage is TRBV10-1 and J usage is TRBJ2-7; 11 bases fit TRBD2. Looked up from germline, CDR1 is WNHNN and CDR2 is SYGVQD (reference sequence). The length of the CDR3 is 15 residues. Germline trimming cut 5 bases from V and 4 bases from J; bases unmatched to any gene: 7. The CDR3 here is CASSQTGLAVYEQYF. The CDR3 region has the DNA TGCGCCAGCAGTCAGACGGGACTAGCGGTTTACGAGCAGTACTTC.

This clone appeared once. This chain uses TRBV5-4 with TRBJ2-5, with TRBD1 matching over 7 bases. Trimming at V came to 7 bases and at J to 1 base, leaving 10 bases not matched to a gene. The CDR3 extends over 15 amino acids. Germline V gene lookup returns CDR1 SGHNT and CDR2 YYREEE (reference sequence). The CDR3 spells CASSPGQMGQETQYF. DNA for the CDR3: TGTGCCAGCTCGCCGGGACAGATGGGCCAAGAGACCCAGTACTTC.

The chain combines TRBV7-2 with TRBJ2-2; tentatively, D is TRBD1 or TRBD2 (5 bases each). Trimming removed 3 bases from V and 0 bases from J, with 17 bases in between. The CDR3 runs to 18 residues. CDR1 SGHTA and CDR2 FQGNSA come from the germline V gene. This CDR3 is CASSFIRSGTANTGELFF. The CDR3 DNA follows: TGTGCCAGCAGCTTTATACGGTCCGGGACGGCGAACACCGGGGAGCTGTTTTTT.

In this sample, this clone turned up a few times. This chain uses TRBV5-4 with TRBJ2-7; 12 nucleotides match TRBD2. The V gene end was trimmed by 5 bases and the J gene end by 2 bases; junction bases not matched to a gene: 5. The CDR3 is 15 amino acids. Germline loops: CDR1 SGHNT, CDR2 YYREEE (reference sequence). The CDR3: CASRPGTSGPYEQYF. The CDR3 nucleotides are TGTGCCAGCAGACCCGGGACTAGCGGGCCCTACGAGCAGTACTTC.

This chain connects TRBV28 to TRBJ1-6, with no clear D. CDR1 is MDHEN, CDR2 SYDVKM, per germline. V lost 7 bases and J lost 10, with 11 bases in between. The CDR3 sequence is 12 residues long. Here the CDR3 reads CASIQDGSPLHF. The CDR3 DNA follows: TGTGCCAGCATCCAGGATGGGTCACCCCTCCACTTT.

The chain joins TRBV18 to TRBJ2-1; D is unclear. V lost 1 base and J 6 bases, leaving 7 bases between the germline ends. The germline CDR1 and CDR2 sequences are KGHSH and LQKENI. The CDR3 runs to 13 residues. The CDR3 DNA is TGTGCCAGCTCACCACTAGGCCTCAATGAGCAGTTCTTC. Translation gives CASSPLGLNEQFF.

The V call is TRBV5-1, the J call TRBJ2-3, with 9 bases fitting TRBD1. The germline V gene has CDR1 SGHRS and CDR2 YFSETQ. CDR3 length: 16 amino acids. Trimming removed 3 bases from V and 1 base from J; junction bases left unmatched: 6. The CDR3 DNA is TGCGCCAGCAGCTGGCCGAGACAGGGGGGCACAGATACGCAGTATTTT. Its translation: CASSWPRQGGTDTQYF.

The chain employs TRBV11-2 and TRBJ1-1; possibly TRBD1 for D (5 bases). Trimming stripped 1 base from V and 2 bases from J, with 8 bases between. The CDR3 is 14 amino acids. CDR1 and CDR2 from the germline V gene are SGHAT and FQNNGV. CDR3 in amino acids: CASSLGGANTEAFF. CDR3 bases: TGTGCCAGCAGCTTAGGCGGGGCAAACACTGAAGCTTTCTTT.

This rearrangement joins TRBV7-9 to TRBJ2-2, with 9 bases lining up with TRBD1. V was clipped by 5 bases and J by 6 bases; unmatched bases: 7. Germline lookup yields CDR1 SEHNR and CDR2 FQNEAQ (reference sequence). The CDR3 consists of 15 residues. The chain's CDR3 is CASSVTGGWSGELFF. The CDR3 DNA reads as TGTGCCAGCAGCGTCACAGGGGGCTGGTCCGGGGAGCTGTTTTTT.

V gene TRBV2 combines with J gene TRBJ2-5; 8 bases align to TRBD2. CDR1 and CDR2 (germline): SNHLY, FYNNEI. The CDR3 has 15 amino acids. The V and J ends lost 8 bases and 4 bases, in that order; junction bases with no gene match: 12. CDR3 protein: CASAGDVAGGETQYF. In nucleotides, the CDR3 is TGTGCCAGCGCCGGGGATGTCGCGGGGGGAGAGACCCAGTACTTC.

The table lists this clone with a count of one. The chain joins TRBV30 to TRBJ1-1; D unresolved. The CDR3 runs 11 residues. The ends were cut back, 2 bases at V and 5 bases at J, with 6 bases in the middle. Germline values: CDR1 GTSNPN, CDR2 SVGIG (reference sequence). This CDR3 is CAWSSRTEAFF. The CDR3 DNA reads as TGTGCCTGGAGTTCCAGGACTGAAGCTTTCTTT.

The count of this clone is one. The chain couples TRBV7-3 to TRBJ2-1; 12 bases line up with TRBD2. Trimming cost V 1 base and J 3 bases; bases outside gene matches: 10. Looked up from germline, CDR1 is SGHTA and CDR2 is FQGTGA. The CDR3 is made up of 19 amino acids. The DNA of the CDR3 is TGTGCCAGCAGCTTAATCGGGGGGCTGGGACTAGCGGGCTACAATGAGCAGTTCTTC. Encoded protein: CASSLIGGLGLAGYNEQFF.

The gene calls are TRBV6-5 and TRBJ1-1; the D is unclear. V was shortened by 5 bases and J by 5 bases, with 6 bases between the two germline ends. The CDR3 loop spans 11 amino acids. The germline V gene has CDR1 MNHEY and CDR2 SVGAGI. CDR3 protein: CASSRGTEAFF. CDR3 DNA sequence: TGTGCCAGCAGTAGAGGGACTGAAGCTTTCTTT.

This chain uses TRBV25-1 with TRBJ1-5; unclear D gene. Germline CDR1 reads MGHDK; CDR2 reads SYGVNS. The CDR3 has 14 amino acids. Trimming shortened V by 1 base and J by 1 base, and 5 bases separated the two germline ends. CDR3 nucleotide sequence: TGTGCCAGCAGTGAATCTGTGAGCAATCAGCCCCAGCATTTT. Translation gives CASSESVSNQPQHF.

The gene calls are TRBV30 and TRBJ1-4; no firm D call. This CDR3 comprises 11 residues. Trimming left V 3 bases short and J 8 bases short, with 7 bases between. Germline V lookup: CDR1 GTSNPN, CDR2 SVGIG (reference sequence). This CDR3 is CAWRPREKLFF. CDR3 DNA: TGTGCCTGGAGGCCGCGGGAAAAACTGTTTTTT.

The V and J genes are TRBV19 and TRBJ2-3; D perhaps matches TRBD2 (5 bases). Trimming stripped 5 bases from V and 1 base from J, with 13 bases between. CDR1 LNHDA and CDR2 SQIVND come from the germline V gene (reference sequence). The CDR3 has 15 amino acids. CDR3 bases: TGTGCCAGTAGTTTCGGGGAATGGGGCACAGATACGCAGTATTTT. Translation: CASSFGEWGTDTQYF.

The V and J genes are TRBV6-5 and TRBJ2-1; TRBD2 agrees at 9 bases. CDR1 is MNHEY and CDR2 is SVGAGI in the germline V gene. V was pared by 11 bases and J by 9 bases, with 8 bases of the junction left unmatched. CDR3 length equals 12 residues. CDR3 in DNA: TGTGCCGTGGGACTAGCCGGTGGTGAGCAGTTCTTC. It codes for CAVGLAGGEQFF.

The sample holds a few counts of this clone. The rearrangement links TRBV7-2 to TRBJ2-7; maybe TRBD1 (5 bases). There are 16 residues in the CDR3. The V gene lost 3 bases and the J gene lost 2 bases, with 17 bases spanning the gap. Germline CDR1 reads SGHTA; CDR2 reads FQGNSA. CDR3: CASSLGRQRSTYEQYF. The CDR3 DNA is TGTGCCAGCAGCTTGGGAAGACAGCGCAGTACCTACGAGCAGTACTTC.

DNA of the CDR3: TGCAGCGTCGGACATGACCCCAGTGAGACCCAGTACTTC. Protein product: CSVGHDPSETQYF. V is TRBV29-1 and J is TRBJ2-5, with D possibly being TRBD1 (5 bases). Germline CDR1 SQVTM, CDR2 ANQGSEA. The CDR3 is 13 residues long. V gave up 6 bases and J gave up 5 bases, with 16 bases separating them.

The chain is built from TRBV6-5 and TRBJ2-7; 7 bases are a match to TRBD2. Trimming cost V 7 bases and J 6 bases; bases outside gene matches: 3. Germline V CDR1 and CDR2: MNHEY, SVGAGI. The CDR3 is 11 amino acids. This chain's CDR3 is CASTPGGEQYF. CDR3 in DNA: TGTGCCAGCACCCCGGGGGGCGAGCAGTACTTC.

The chain is built from TRBV11-2 and TRBJ1-2; TRBD1 might be the D (5 bases). V lost 0 bases and J lost 7, with 18 bases in between. The CDR3 consists of 16 residues. The V gene's germline CDR1 is SGHAT and CDR2 FQNNGV. The CDR3 DNA follows: TGTGCCAGCAGCTTAGATCCTCGAGCAGGGCCGGCTGGCTACACCTTC. It is translated as CASSLDPRAGPAGYTF.

This chain links TRBV7-6 with TRBJ2-7, with TRBD2 identical over 7 bases. The CDR3 consists of 16 residues. Germline lookup yields CDR1 SGHVS and CDR2 FNYEAQ. J lost 2 bases, V lost 6 bases, and 13 bases had no gene match. The CDR3, as DNA: TGTGCCAGCAGGGCGGTGGAAGCTAGCGGTCCCTACGAGCAGTACTTC. Translated: CASRAVEASGPYEQYF.

The gene calls are TRBV6-1 and TRBJ2-5; D is unclear. The V and J ends lost 4 bases and 0 bases respectively, with 6 bases between them. This CDR3 is built from 13 residues. CDR1 is MNHNS and CDR2 is SASEGT in the germline V gene. The CDR3 sequence is CASSGTYQETQYF. The CDR3 nucleotides read TGTGCCAGCAGTGGGACGTACCAAGAGACCCAGTACTTC.

V and J are TRBV9 and TRBJ2-3; TRBD2 agrees at 10 bases. Germline values: CDR1 SGDLS, CDR2 YYNGEE. Trimming removed 7 bases from V and 5 bases from J; junction bases left unmatched: 7. This CDR3 is 14 amino acids long. The CDR3 loop is CASRRGTSVDTQYF. In DNA, the CDR3 is TGTGCCAGCCGGAGGGGGACTAGCGTAGATACGCAGTATTTT.

V is TRBV7-2 and J is TRBJ2-1; 7 bases are a match to TRBD1. This CDR3 region has 14 residues. The J segment lost 4 bases and the V segment lost 5 bases, leaving 5 bases of the junction unmatched. CDR1 and CDR2 from the germline V gene are SGHTA and FQGNSA. CDR3 nucleotides: TGTGCCAGCAGCCCGGGGACAGCTTACAATGAGCAGTTCTTC. It yields the protein CASSPGTAYNEQFF.

The CDR3 sequence: CASSLERTRGLSGANVLTF. CDR3 in DNA: TGTGCCAGCAGCTTAGAAAGGACCAGAGGCCTCTCGGGGGCCAACGTCCTGACTTTC. The rearrangement links TRBV7-8 to TRBJ2-6; D gene uncertain. Germline CDR1 is SGHVS and CDR2 is FQNEAQ. This CDR3 has 19 amino acids. Trimming removed 1 base at V and 4 bases at J, with 20 bases between.

The genes are TRBV5-1 and TRBJ2-3; D unresolved. Per germline, CDR1 SGHRS and CDR2 YFSETQ. V shed 3 bases and J shed 2 bases, with 1 base lying between them. The CDR3 length is 11 residues. Here the CDR3 DNA reads TGCGCCAGCAGCTCCACAGATACGCAGTATTTT. Protein product: CASSSTDTQYF.